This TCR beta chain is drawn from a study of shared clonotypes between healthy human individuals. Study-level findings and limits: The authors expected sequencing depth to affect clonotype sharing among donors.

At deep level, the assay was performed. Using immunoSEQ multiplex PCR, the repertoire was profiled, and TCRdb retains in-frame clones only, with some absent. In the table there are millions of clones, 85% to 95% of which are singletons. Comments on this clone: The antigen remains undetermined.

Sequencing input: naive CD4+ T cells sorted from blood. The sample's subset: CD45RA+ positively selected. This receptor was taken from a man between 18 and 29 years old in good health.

The CDR3 region is CASSEPGFNYEQYF. CDR3 sequence (DNA): TGTGCCAGCAGTGAACCAGGGTTTAACTACGAGCAGTACTTC. The rearrangement joins TRBV6-1 to TRBJ2-7; possible D gene TRBD1, 5 bases. The length of the CDR3 is 14 residues. Trimming pared 2 bases from V and 3 bases from J, leaving 11 bases between. Germline assignment: CDR1 MNHNS and CDR2 SASEGT.